The clone carrying this T cell receptor beta chain was observed a few times. Its antigen is unidentified. Only in-frame clones appear in the TCRdb table, and some are missing; sequencing was by immunoSEQ multiplex PCR. The sample lists 150,000 or so clones, about 88% occurring once. These data belong to a study of cytotoxic CD8 clonotypes in ibrutinib-treated CLL. Study background: The average sample held roughly 240,000 productive templates and fewer than 100,000 productive rearrangements.

Overall study results and limits: An increase in clonality occurred at ibrutinib response, followed by a return toward baseline at progression. Once treatment began, public clonotypes, which were uncommon, contracted or stayed stable. Patients showed higher baseline clonality than age-matched healthy donors, and it tracked circulating CD8+ T-cell counts.

Trimming stripped 2 bases from V and 0 bases from J, with 5 bases between. The CDR3 length is 14 residues. CDR1 is MNHNS and CDR2 is SASEGT in the germline V gene. The chain combines TRBV6-1 with TRBJ1-3; D is undetermined. The TCR was taken from a human donor with chronic lymphocytic leukemia. The sample here was PBMCs, taken at disease progression, from a patient treated with ibrutinib. The CDR3 DNA is TGTGCCAGCAGTGAACTCACCTCTGGAAACACCATATATTTT. Its protein product is CASSELTSGNTIYF.